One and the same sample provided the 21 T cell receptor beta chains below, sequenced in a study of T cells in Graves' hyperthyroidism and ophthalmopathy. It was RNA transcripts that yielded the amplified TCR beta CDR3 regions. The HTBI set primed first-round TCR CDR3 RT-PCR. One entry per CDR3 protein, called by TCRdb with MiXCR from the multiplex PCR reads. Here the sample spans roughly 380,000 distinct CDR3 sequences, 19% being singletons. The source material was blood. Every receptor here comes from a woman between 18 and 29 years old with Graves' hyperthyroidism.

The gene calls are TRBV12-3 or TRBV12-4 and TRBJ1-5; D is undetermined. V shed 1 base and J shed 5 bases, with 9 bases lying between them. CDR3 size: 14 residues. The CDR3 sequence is CASSLERTYQPQHF. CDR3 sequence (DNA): TGTGCCAGCAGTTTAGAGAGGACCTATCAGCCCCAGCATTTT.

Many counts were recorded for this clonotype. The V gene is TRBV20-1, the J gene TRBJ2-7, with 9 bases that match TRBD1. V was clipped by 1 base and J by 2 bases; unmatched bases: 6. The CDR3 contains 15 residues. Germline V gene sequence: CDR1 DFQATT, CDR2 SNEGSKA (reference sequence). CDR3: CSARAIDRGTYEQYF. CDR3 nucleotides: TGCAGTGCTAGAGCAATCGACAGGGGGACCTACGAGCAGTACTTC.

CDR3 in amino acids: CASSPPGQGLTGELFF. CDR3 DNA: TGTGCCAGCTCACCACCCGGACAGGGTCTCACCGGGGAGCTGTTTTTT. The chain employs TRBV18 and TRBJ2-2, with 8 bases identical to TRBD1. The CDR3 is 16 residues long. Germline V gene lookup returns CDR1 KGHSH and CDR2 LQKENI. V shed 0 bases and J 4 bases; nucleotides not matched to a gene: 4. Based on the CDR3 plus reference TRBV18 and TRBJ2-2, the full variable domain is NAGVMQNPRHLVRRRGQEARLRCSPMKGHSHVYWYRQLPEEGLKFMVYLQKENIIDESGMPKERFSAEFPKEGPSILRIQQVVRGDSAAYFCASSPPGQGLTGELFFGEGSRLTVL.

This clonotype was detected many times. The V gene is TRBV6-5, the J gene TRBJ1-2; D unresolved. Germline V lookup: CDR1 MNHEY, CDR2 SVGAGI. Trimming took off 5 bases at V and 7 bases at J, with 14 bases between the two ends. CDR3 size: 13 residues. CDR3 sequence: CASSPGTRLGYTF. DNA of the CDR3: TGTGCCAGCAGTCCGGGAACCAGGCTTGGCTACACCTTC.

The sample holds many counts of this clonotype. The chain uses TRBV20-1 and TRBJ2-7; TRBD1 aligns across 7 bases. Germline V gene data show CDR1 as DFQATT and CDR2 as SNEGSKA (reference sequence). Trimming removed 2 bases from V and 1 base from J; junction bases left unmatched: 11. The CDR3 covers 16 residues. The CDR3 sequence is CSARLSAPGQSYEQYF. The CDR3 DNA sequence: TGCAGTGCTAGACTCTCGGCACCGGGACAGTCCTACGAGCAGTACTTC.

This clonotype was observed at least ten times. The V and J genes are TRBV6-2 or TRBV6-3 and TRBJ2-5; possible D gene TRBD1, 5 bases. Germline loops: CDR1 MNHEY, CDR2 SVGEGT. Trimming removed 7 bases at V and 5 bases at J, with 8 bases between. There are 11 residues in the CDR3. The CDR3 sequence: CASTSGETQYF. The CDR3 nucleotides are TGTGCCAGCACTTCAGGGGAGACCCAGTACTTC.

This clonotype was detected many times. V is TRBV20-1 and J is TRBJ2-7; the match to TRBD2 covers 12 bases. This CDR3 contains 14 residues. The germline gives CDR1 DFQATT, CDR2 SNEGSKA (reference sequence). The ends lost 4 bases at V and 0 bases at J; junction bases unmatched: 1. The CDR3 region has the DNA TGCAGTGCTACTAGCGGGGGGGCCTCCTACGAGCAGTACTTC. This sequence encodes CSATSGGASYEQYF.

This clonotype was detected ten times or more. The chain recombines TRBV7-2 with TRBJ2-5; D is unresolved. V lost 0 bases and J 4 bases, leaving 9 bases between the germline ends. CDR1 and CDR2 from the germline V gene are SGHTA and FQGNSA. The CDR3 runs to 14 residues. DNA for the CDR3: TGTGCCAGCAGCTTAGCGGCGGATCGAGAGACCCAGTACTTC. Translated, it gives CASSLAADRETQYF.

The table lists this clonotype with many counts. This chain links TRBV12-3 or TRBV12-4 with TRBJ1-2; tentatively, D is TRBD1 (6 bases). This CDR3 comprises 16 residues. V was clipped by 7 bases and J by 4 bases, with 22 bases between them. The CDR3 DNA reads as TGTGCCAGCACCGGGGGGGTCAACCCAGGGGCCTATGGCTACACCTTC. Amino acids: CASTGGVNPGAYGYTF.

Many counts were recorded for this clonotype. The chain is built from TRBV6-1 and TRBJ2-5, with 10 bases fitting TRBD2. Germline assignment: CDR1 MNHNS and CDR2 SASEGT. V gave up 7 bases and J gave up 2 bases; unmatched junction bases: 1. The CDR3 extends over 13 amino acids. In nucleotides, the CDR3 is TGTGCCAGCACTAGCGGGGGTCAAGAGACCCAGTACTTC. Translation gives CASTSGGQETQYF.

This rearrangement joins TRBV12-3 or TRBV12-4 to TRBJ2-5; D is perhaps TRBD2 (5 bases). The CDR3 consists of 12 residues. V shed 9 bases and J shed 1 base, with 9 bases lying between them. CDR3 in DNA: TGTGCCAGTAAGCGGACCCAAGAGACCCAGTACTTC. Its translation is CASKRTQETQYF.

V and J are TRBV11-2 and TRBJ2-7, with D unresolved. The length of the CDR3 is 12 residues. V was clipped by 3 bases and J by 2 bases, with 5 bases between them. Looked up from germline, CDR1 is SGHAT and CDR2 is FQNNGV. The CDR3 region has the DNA TGTGCCAGCAGCTTCTCACCCTACGAGCAGTACTTC. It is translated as CASSFSPYEQYF.

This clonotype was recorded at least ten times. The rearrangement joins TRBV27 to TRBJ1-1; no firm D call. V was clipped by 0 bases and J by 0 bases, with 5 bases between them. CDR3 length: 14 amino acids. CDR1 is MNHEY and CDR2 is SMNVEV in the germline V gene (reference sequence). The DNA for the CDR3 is TGTGCCAGCAGTTTATCGAGGATGAACACTGAAGCTTTCTTT. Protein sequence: CASSLSRMNTEAFF.

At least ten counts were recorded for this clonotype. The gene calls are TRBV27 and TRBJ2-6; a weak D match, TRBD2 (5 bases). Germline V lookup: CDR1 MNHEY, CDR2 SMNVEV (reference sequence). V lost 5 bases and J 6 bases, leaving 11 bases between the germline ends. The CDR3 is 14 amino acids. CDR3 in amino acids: CASSPAGEANVLTF. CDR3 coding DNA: TGTGCCAGCAGTCCCGCCGGGGAGGCCAACGTCCTGACTTTC.

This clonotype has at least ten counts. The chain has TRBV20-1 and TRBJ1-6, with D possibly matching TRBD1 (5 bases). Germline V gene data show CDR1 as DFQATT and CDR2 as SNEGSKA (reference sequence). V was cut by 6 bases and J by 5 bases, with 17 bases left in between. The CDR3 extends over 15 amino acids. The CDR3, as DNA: TGCAGTGCCCGTGGCGGGGGACGGGATAATTCACCCCTCCACTTT. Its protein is CSARGGGRDNSPLHF.

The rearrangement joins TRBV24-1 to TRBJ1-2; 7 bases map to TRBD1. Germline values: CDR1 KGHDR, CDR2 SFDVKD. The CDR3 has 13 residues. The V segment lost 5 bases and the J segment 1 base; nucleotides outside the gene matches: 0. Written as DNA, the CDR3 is TGTGCCACCAGTGGGGACAGTAACTATGGCTACACCTTC. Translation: CATSGDSNYGYTF.

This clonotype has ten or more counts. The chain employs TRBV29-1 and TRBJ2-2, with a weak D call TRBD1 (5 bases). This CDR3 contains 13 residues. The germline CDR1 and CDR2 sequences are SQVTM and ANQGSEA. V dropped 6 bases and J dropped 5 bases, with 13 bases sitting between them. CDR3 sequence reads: CSVARVGTGELFF. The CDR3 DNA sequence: TGCAGCGTGGCCAGGGTAGGGACCGGGGAGCTGTTTTTT.

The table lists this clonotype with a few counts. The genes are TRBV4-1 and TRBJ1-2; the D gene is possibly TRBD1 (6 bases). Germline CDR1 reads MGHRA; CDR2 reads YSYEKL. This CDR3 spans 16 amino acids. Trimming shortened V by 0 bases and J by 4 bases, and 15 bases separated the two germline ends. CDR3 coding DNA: TGCGCCAGCAGCCAAGAAGCAGGGGTCTTTGTCTATGGCTACACCTTC. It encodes CASSQEAGVFVYGYTF.

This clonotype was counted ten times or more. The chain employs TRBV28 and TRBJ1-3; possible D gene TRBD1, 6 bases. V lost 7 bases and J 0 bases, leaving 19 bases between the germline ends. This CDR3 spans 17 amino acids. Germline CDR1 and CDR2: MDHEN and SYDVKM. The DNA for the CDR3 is TGTGCCAGCAACACACTGCCGGGGACAAGCTCTGGAAACACCATATATTTT. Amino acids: CASNTLPGTSSGNTIYF.

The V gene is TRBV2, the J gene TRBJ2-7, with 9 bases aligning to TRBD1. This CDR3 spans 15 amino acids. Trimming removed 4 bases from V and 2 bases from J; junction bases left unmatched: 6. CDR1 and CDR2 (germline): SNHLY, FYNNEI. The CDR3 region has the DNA TGTGCCAGCAGTGCCGGACAGGGGCAAACCTACGAGCAGTACTTC. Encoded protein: CASSAGQGQTYEQYF.

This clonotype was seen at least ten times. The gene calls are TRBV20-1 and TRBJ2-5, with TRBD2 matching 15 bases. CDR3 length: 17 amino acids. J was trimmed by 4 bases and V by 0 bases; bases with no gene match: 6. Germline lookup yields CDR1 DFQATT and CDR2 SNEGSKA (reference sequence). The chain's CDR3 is CSARDSGTSGGIETQYF. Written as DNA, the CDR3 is TGCAGTGCTAGAGATTCTGGGACTAGCGGGGGGATAGAGACCCAGTACTTC.